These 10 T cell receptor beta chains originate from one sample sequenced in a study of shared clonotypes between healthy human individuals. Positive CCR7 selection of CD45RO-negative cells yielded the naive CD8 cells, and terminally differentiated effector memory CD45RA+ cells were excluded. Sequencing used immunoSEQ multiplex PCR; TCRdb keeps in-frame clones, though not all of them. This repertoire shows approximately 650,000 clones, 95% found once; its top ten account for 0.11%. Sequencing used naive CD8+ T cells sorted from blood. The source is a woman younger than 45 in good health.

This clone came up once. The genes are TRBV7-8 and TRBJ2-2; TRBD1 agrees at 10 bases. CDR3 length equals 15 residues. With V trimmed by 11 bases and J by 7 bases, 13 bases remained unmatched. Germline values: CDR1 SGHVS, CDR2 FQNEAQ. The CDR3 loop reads CAAAGTGAQNGELFF. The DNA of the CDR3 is TGTGCCGCGGCCGGGACAGGGGCCCAGAACGGGGAGCTGTTTTTT.

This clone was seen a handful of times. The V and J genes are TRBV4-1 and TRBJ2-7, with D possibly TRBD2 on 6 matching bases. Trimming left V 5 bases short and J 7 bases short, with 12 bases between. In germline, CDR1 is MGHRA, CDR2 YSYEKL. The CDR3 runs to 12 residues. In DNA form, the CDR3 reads TGCGCCAGCAGCGGGACTCGCCGAGAGCAGTACTTC. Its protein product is CASSGTRREQYF.

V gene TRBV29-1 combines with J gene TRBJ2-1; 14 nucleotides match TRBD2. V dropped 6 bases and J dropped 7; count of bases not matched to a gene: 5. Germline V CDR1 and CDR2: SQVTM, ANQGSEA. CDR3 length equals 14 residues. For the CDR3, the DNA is TGCAGCGTAAAGACTAGCGGGAGGGGTAATGAGCAGTTCTTC. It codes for CSVKTSGRGNEQFF.

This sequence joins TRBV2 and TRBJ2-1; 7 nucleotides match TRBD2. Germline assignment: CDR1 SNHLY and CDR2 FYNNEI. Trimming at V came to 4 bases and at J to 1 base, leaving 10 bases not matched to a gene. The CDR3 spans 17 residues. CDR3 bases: TGTGCCAGCAGTGGCCCCGCGGGGGAGCTTTCCTACAATGAGCAGTTCTTC. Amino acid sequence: CASSGPAGELSYNEQFF.

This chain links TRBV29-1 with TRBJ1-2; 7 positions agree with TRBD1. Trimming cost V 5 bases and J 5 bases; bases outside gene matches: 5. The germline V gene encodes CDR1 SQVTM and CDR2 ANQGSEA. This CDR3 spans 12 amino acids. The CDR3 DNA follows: TGCAGCGTTACGGACAGGTTGTATGGCTACACCTTC. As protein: CSVTDRLYGYTF. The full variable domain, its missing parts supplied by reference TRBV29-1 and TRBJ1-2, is SAVISQKPSRDICQRGTSLTIQCQVDSQVTMMFWYRQQPGQSLTLIATANQGSEATYESGFVIDKFPISRPNLTFSTLTVSNMSPEDSSIYLCSVTDRLYGYTFGSGTRLTVV.

In DNA, the CDR3 is TGTGCCACCAGCAGAGATTTTGACAGGGGGAACACTGAAGCTTTCTTT. Encoded protein: CATSRDFDRGNTEAFF. The rearrangement uses TRBV15 and TRBJ1-1; 8 nucleotides align to TRBD1. V lost 0 bases and J lost 1; bases outside the gene matches: 4. Looked up from germline, CDR1 is LNHNV and CDR2 is YYDKDF (reference sequence). The CDR3 totals 16 residues. Looking up the rest from reference TRBV15 and TRBJ1-1 gives the full variable domain: DAMVIQNPRYQVTQFGKPVTLSCSQTLNHNVMYWYQQKSSQAPKLLFHYYDKDFNNEADTPDNFQSRRPNTSFCFLDIRSPGLGDTAMYLCATSRDFDRGNTEAFFGQGTRLTVV.

The CDR3 sequence: CASSEFRFYEQYF. DNA for the CDR3: TGCGCCAGCAGTGAGTTCCGATTCTACGAGCAGTACTTC. The chain employs TRBV10-2 and TRBJ2-7; D ambiguous. With 1 base removed from V and 3 bases from J, the gap between germline ends came to 7 bases. CDR1 WSHSY and CDR2 SAAADI come from the germline V gene. This CDR3 comprises 13 residues.

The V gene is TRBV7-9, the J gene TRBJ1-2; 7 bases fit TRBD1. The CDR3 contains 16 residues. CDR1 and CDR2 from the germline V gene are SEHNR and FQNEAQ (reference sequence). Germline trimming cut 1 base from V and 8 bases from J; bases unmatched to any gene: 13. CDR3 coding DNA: TGTGCCAGCAGCTTAGAGGGGACCGCGACAGGGAACGGCTACACCTTC. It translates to CASSLEGTATGNGYTF.

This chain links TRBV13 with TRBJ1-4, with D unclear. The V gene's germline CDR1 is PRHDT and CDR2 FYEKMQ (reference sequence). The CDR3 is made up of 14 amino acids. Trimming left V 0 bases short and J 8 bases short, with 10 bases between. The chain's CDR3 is CASSLGTQVEKLFF. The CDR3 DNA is TGTGCCAGCAGCTTAGGGACCCAGGTGGAAAAACTGTTTTTT.

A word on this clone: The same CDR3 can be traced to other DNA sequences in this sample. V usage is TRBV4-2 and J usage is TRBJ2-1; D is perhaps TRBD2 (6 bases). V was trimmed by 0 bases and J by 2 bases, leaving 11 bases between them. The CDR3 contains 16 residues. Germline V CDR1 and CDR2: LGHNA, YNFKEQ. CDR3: CASSQEGGLPYNEQFF. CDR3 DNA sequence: TGTGCCAGCAGCCAAGAGGGGGGACTCCCCTACAATGAGCAGTTCTTC.